This is a list of T cell receptor beta chains from one sample in a study of T cell repertoires in cytomegalovirus infection. For these receptors, no antigen is known. TCRdb fed the reads into MiXCR, producing one record per CDR3 protein. The table records about 830,000 distinct CDR3 sequences, approximately 30% of them present only once. Sample: cultured CD8+ T cells from PBMCs, taken from culture after CMV antigen stimulation. The receptor source for this set is a human donor in good health (CMV status not recorded). Some clones in this sample may be carry-over from other donors' samples. Each CDR3 is given with its conserved first and last residue. The D gene is left open where the match is weak. Expanded clones are given a class, and other clones once, few, many or no size at all.

V gene: TRBV6-1
D gene: NA
clone size: many
J gene: TRBJ2-3
CDR3 DNA: TGTGCCAGCAGTGAATCAAACAGACGCACAGATACGCAGTATTTT
CDR3 protein: CASSESNRRTDTQYF

V gene: TRBV7-8
D gene: NA
clone size: NA
J gene: TRBJ1-2
CDR3 DNA: TGTGCCAGCAGCTCCCCGGCGGGGGTTAACTATGGCTACACCTTC
CDR3 protein: CASSSPAGVNYGYTF

V gene: TRBV2
D gene: TRBD1
clone size: many
J gene: TRBJ1-5
CDR3 DNA: TGTGCCAGCAGCGCCGGGACAGGGGGCCGTCAGCCCCAGCATTTT
CDR3 protein: CASSAGTGGRQPQHF

V gene: TRBV6-2/TRBV6-3
D gene: NA
clone size: NA
J gene: TRBJ2-1
CDR3 DNA: TGTGCCAGCAGTTACGAAGGGGGGCGTGAGCAGTTCTTC
CDR3 protein: CASSYEGGREQFF

V gene: TRBV27
D gene: NA
clone size: NA
J gene: TRBJ2-7
CDR3 DNA: TGTGCCAGCAGTTTATCGCCGCCGAGGGTGGTCAGGGAGTTATCCGAGCAGTACTTC
CDR3 protein: CASSLSPPRVVRELSEQYF

V gene: TRBV7-4
D gene: TRBD1
clone size: NA
J gene: TRBJ2-1
CDR3 DNA: TGTGCCAGCACGGAACAGGGGGTTGTCAATGAGCAGTTCTTC
CDR3 protein: CASTEQGVVNEQFF

V gene: TRBV28
D gene: TRBD2
clone size: NA
J gene: TRBJ2-1
CDR3 DNA: TGTGCCAGCTCCCCGGGGGGGGGGGGCGTACCTGAATACAATGAGCAGTTCTTC
CDR3 protein: CASSPGGGGVPEYNEQFF

V gene: TRBV6-1
D gene: NA
clone size: NA
J gene: TRBJ1-5
CDR3 DNA: TGTGCCAGCAAATCACAGGGTTGGCAGCCCCAGCATTTT
CDR3 protein: CASKSQGWQPQHF

V gene: TRBV11-3
D gene: TRBD1
clone size: NA
J gene: TRBJ2-2
CDR3 DNA: TGTGCCAGCAGCTTCAGGGACAGGGGCTTGTTGGGGGAGCTGTTTTTT
CDR3 protein: CASSFRDRGLLGELFF

V gene: TRBV20-1
D gene: TRBD1
clone size: NA
J gene: TRBJ1-1
CDR3 DNA: TGCAGTGCTTCCGGGACAGGCGACATGAACACTGAAGCTTTCTTT
CDR3 protein: CSASGTGDMNTEAFF

V gene: TRBV28
D gene: TRBD2
clone size: NA
J gene: TRBJ2-1
CDR3 DNA: TGTGCCAGCAGTTTGCTAGCGGGGGGGTCCCTCGGTAATGAGCAGTTCTTC
CDR3 protein: CASSLLAGGSLGNEQFF

V gene: TRBV7-4
D gene: NA
clone size: few
J gene: TRBJ1-4
CDR3 DNA: TGTGCCAGCAGCTTAGTCGGGGAGGATGAAAAACTGTTTTTT
CDR3 protein: CASSLVGEDEKLFF

V gene: TRBV12-3/TRBV12-4
D gene: NA
clone size: NA
J gene: TRBJ2-3
CDR3 DNA: TGTGCCAGCAGTTTCCTCCTTAAGCTTTCTAGCACAGATACGCAGTATTTT
CDR3 protein: CASSFLLKLSSTDTQYF

V gene: TRBV7-8
D gene: TRBD1
clone size: NA
J gene: TRBJ1-6
CDR3 DNA: TGTGCCAGCAGCCAAGACAGGGAGAGTTGGTCACCCCTCCACTTT
CDR3 protein: CASSQDRESWSPLHF

V gene: TRBV6-6
D gene: NA
clone size: NA
J gene: TRBJ2-3
CDR3 DNA: TGTGCCAGCAGTTACTCTGGGGGCGAGGCAGATACGCAGTATTTT
CDR3 protein: CASSYSGGEADTQYF

V gene: TRBV13
D gene: NA
clone size: NA
J gene: TRBJ1-2
CDR3 DNA: TGTGCCAGCAGCTTATCTGAGGGGGGTAACTATGGCTACACCTTC
CDR3 protein: CASSLSEGGNYGYTF